Listed below are T cell receptor beta chains from one sample, sequenced in a study of cytomegalovirus exposure and HLA in healthy donors. This table comes from immunoSEQ multiplex PCR, and its TCRdb copy is limited to in-frame clones, with some not included. Here the sample spans about 95,000 clones, over 60% being singletons. Sequencing was done on a sample of PBMCs. These receptors were taken from a man younger than 40 in good health and CMV-seropositive. The CDR3 runs from the conserved cysteine through the conserved F or W. The order of the fields is clone size, J gene, D gene, V gene, CDR3 DNA, CDR3 protein. The D gene is left open where the match is weak. A row's size may be missing; if present it is once, few, many or a size class.

abundance: .
j_gene: TRBJ1-3
d_gene: TRBD1
v_gene: TRBV28
CDR3nt: TGTGCCAGCCGGGACAGCAAAGGAAACACCATATATTTT
CDR3aa: CASRDSKGNTIYF

abundance: .
j_gene: TRBJ1-1
d_gene: .
v_gene: TRBV7-6
CDR3nt: TGTGCCAGCAGCTCCTCGGGGGGCCCCCCGGGTGAAGCTTTCTTT
CDR3aa: CASSSSGGPPGEAFF

abundance: once
j_gene: TRBJ1-5
d_gene: .
v_gene: TRBV6-1
CDR3nt: TGTGCCAGCAGTGAAGGGACAAATCAGCCCCAGCATTTT
CDR3aa: CASSEGTNQPQHF

abundance: .
j_gene: TRBJ2-2
d_gene: TRBD2
v_gene: TRBV5-6
CDR3nt: TGTGCCAGCAACAAGGACGGGGGAGGGCGGAACGGGGAGCTGTTTTTT
CDR3aa: CASNKDGGGRNGELFF

abundance: few
j_gene: TRBJ2-1
d_gene: TRBD2
v_gene: TRBV11-3
CDR3nt: TGTGCCAGCAGCTCCCTGACTAGCGGAGGGGAGCAGTTCTTC
CDR3aa: CASSSLTSGGEQFF

abundance: .
j_gene: TRBJ2-5
d_gene: .
v_gene: TRBV28
CDR3nt: TGTGCCAGCAGTGGGAACAGGGCCCAAGAGACCCAGTACTTC
CDR3aa: CASSGNRAQETQYF

abundance: .
j_gene: TRBJ2-1
d_gene: .
v_gene: TRBV9
CDR3nt: TGTGCCAGCAGCGTATCAGGTCAGCCTCATGAGCAGTTCTTC
CDR3aa: CASSVSGQPHEQFF

abundance: .
j_gene: TRBJ2-1
d_gene: .
v_gene: TRBV5-1
CDR3nt: TGCGCCAGCAGCCGGGCAGGGGTCTACAATGAGCAGTTCTTC
CDR3aa: CASSRAGVYNEQFF

abundance: .
j_gene: TRBJ1-6
d_gene: TRBD1
v_gene: TRBV14
CDR3nt: TGTGCCAGCAGCCCTTGGACAGGAGATAATTCACCCCTCCACTTT
CDR3aa: CASSPWTGDNSPLHF

abundance: .
j_gene: TRBJ2-5
d_gene: .
v_gene: TRBV6-5
CDR3nt: TGTGCCAGCAGTACCCGGGATCGAGAGACCCAGTACTTC
CDR3aa: CASSTRDRETQYF

abundance: .
j_gene: TRBJ1-2
d_gene: .
v_gene: TRBV7-6
CDR3nt: TGTGCCAGCAGCGCGCTGGGGGGGGACTATGGCTACACCTTC
CDR3aa: CASSALGGDYGYTF

abundance: few
j_gene: TRBJ2-2
d_gene: .
v_gene: TRBV5-1
CDR3nt: TGCGCCAGCAGCACCCGACAGAACACCGGGGAGCTGTTTTTT
CDR3aa: CASSTRQNTGELFF

abundance: .
j_gene: TRBJ1-1
d_gene: .
v_gene: TRBV23-1
CDR3nt: TGCGCCAGCAGCCCTGGCCGGGTGCCCACCCGGGGCACTGAAGCTTTCTTT
CDR3aa: CASSPGRVPTRGTEAFF

abundance: .
j_gene: TRBJ2-7
d_gene: .
v_gene: TRBV10-3
CDR3nt: TGTGCCATCAAAAATGGGACAACCTCCTACGAGCAGTACTTC
CDR3aa: CAIKNGTTSYEQYF

abundance: .
j_gene: TRBJ2-3
d_gene: TRBD1
v_gene: TRBV6-6
CDR3nt: TGTGCCAGCAGTTACGGGACAGGCACAGATACGCAGTATTTT
CDR3aa: CASSYGTGTDTQYF

abundance: .
j_gene: TRBJ1-1
d_gene: .
v_gene: TRBV7-2
CDR3nt: TGTGCCAGCAGCTTAGGAGGGTCGTCGGAAGCTTTCTTT
CDR3aa: CASSLGGSSEAFF

abundance: .
j_gene: TRBJ2-1
d_gene: TRBD2
v_gene: TRBV4-2
CDR3nt: TGTGCCAGCAGCCTCTGGTGGGCTAGCGGGGGGGACTCCTACAATGAGCAGTTCTTC
CDR3aa: CASSLWWASGGDSYNEQFF

abundance: .
j_gene: TRBJ1-5
d_gene: .
v_gene: TRBV29-1
CDR3nt: TGCAGCGTGTCAGGGTTGAATCAGCCCCAGCATTTT
CDR3aa: CSVSGLNQPQHF

abundance: .
j_gene: TRBJ1-4
d_gene: TRBD1
v_gene: TRBV9
CDR3nt: TGTGCCAGCAGCGGACCGGTCAGGGGGGATGAAAAACTGTTTTTT
CDR3aa: CASSGPVRGDEKLFF

abundance: .
j_gene: TRBJ1-5
d_gene: TRBD1
v_gene: TRBV2
CDR3nt: TGTGCCAGCAGTGCCAGGGCAGGGGGTTATCAGCCCCAGCATTTT
CDR3aa: CASSARAGGYQPQHF